The 22 T cell receptor beta chains presented below share a single source sample, sequenced in a study of radiation and T cells in renal cell carcinoma. The time point is: baseline pretreatment blood. Indicated treatment: 15 Gy SBRT to primary tumor, nephrectomy 4 weeks later. Libraries were prepared by immunoSEQ multiplex PCR; TCRdb keeps only in-frame clonotypes and omits some of them. The sample has over 120,000 clones; roughly 84% are singletons. The sample in question was blood, obtained from a patient whose treatment included radiotherapy and nephrectomy. These receptors were taken from a woman between 50 and 59 years old with renal cell carcinoma.

This chain connects TRBV7-9 to TRBJ2-7, with D possibly matching TRBD2 (5 bases). The CDR3 consists of 14 residues. Trimming removed 0 bases from V and 3 bases from J, with 9 bases in between. The V gene's germline CDR1 is SEHNR and CDR2 FQNEAQ (reference sequence). The CDR3 protein is CASSLAEEYYEQYF. CDR3 coding DNA: TGTGCCAGCAGCTTAGCGGAGGAATACTACGAGCAGTACTTC.

The chain has TRBV15 and TRBJ1-2; D is undetermined. The germline CDR1 and CDR2 sequences are LNHNV and YYDKDF (reference sequence). The CDR3 has 17 amino acids. Trimming pared 0 bases from V and 8 bases from J, leaving 22 bases between. CDR3 sequence reads: CATSRDISTAPENGYTF. CDR3 nucleotides: TGTGCCACCAGCAGAGATATAAGTACCGCGCCTGAGAACGGCTACACCTTC.

This clone has just one count. In DNA form, the CDR3 reads TGTGCCAGCTCACCAGAACTGGGCGGACTAGGTTCACCCCTCCACTTT. This encodes CASSPELGGLGSPLHF. The chain joins TRBV18 to TRBJ1-6; D ambiguous. The CDR3 covers 16 residues. Germline CDR1 reads KGHSH; CDR2 reads LQKENI. The germline V and J ends were trimmed by 2 bases and 9 bases, with 17 bases remaining between them.

The chain carries TRBV19 and TRBJ2-2; 10 bases are a match to TRBD1. Germline V gene sequence: CDR1 LNHDA, CDR2 SQIVND (reference sequence). This CDR3 contains 16 residues. CDR3 DNA: TGTGGTTCAAGAGGGCGGGACAGGGGAAACACCGGGGAGCTGTTTTTT. Encoded protein: CGSRGRDRGNTGELFF. The full variable domain, in which reference TRBV19 and TRBJ2-2 provide the parts outside the CDR3, is DGGITQSPKYLFRKEGQNVTLSCEQNLNHDAMYWYRQDPGQGLRLIYYSQIVNDFQKGDIAEGYSVSREKKESFPLTVTSAQKNPTAFYLCGSRGRDRGNTGELFFGEGSRLTVL.

The genes are TRBV9 and TRBJ2-1; a possible D gene is TRBD1 (5 bases). The germline CDR1 and CDR2 sequences are SGDLS and YYNGEE. This CDR3 has 15 amino acids. The ends were cut back, 0 bases at V and 7 bases at J, with 14 bases in the middle. This CDR3 reads CASSVETGQVNEQFF. The CDR3 DNA reads TGTGCCAGCAGCGTAGAAACAGGCCAAGTGAATGAGCAGTTCTTC.

V gene TRBV18 combines with J gene TRBJ2-3; 10 bases are shared with TRBD2. V lost 4 bases, J lost 5 bases, and 12 bases stayed unmatched. CDR1 and CDR2 from the germline V gene are KGHSH and LQKENI. CDR3 size: 17 residues. CDR3 sequence: CASSLGLANLIGDTQYF. The DNA for the CDR3 is TGTGCCAGCTCACTGGGACTAGCGAACTTAATCGGAGATACGCAGTATTTT.

This sequence joins TRBV7-2 and TRBJ2-1, with 13 bases aligning to TRBD2. Germline loops: CDR1 SGHTA, CDR2 FQGNSA. The V segment lost 5 bases and the J segment 5 bases; nucleotides outside the gene matches: 9. The CDR3 consists of 17 residues. Here the CDR3 reads CASSLRRTSGGNNEQFF. CDR3 coding DNA: TGTGCCAGCAGCCTACGGCGGACTAGCGGGGGAAACAATGAGCAGTTCTTC. The full variable domain, with the rest looked up from reference TRBV7-2 and TRBJ2-1, is GAGVSQSPSNKVTEKGKDVELRCDPISGHTALYWYRQSLGQGLEFLIYFQGNSAPDKSGLPSDRFSAERTGGSVSTLTIQRTQQEDSAVYLCASSLRRTSGGNNEQFFGPGTRLTVL.

The chain joins TRBV5-1 to TRBJ2-1; D may correspond to TRBD1 or TRBD2 (5 bases each). V lost 2 bases, J lost 7 bases, and 10 bases lay in between. The germline CDR1 and CDR2 sequences are SGHRS and YFSETQ. CDR3 length equals 13 residues. CDR3 loop: CASSFPGRNEQFF. The DNA of the CDR3 is TGCGCCAGCAGCTTCCCGGGACGGAATGAGCAGTTCTTC.

The count of this clone is one. The J gene is TRBJ1-3, the V gene TRBV6-1; tentatively, D is TRBD1 (6 bases). V was cut by 6 bases and J by 0 bases, with 12 bases left in between. Germline V gene sequence: CDR1 MNHNS, CDR2 SASEGT. The length of the CDR3 is 15 residues. CDR3 residues: CASRGAFFSGNTIYF. CDR3 bases: TGTGCCAGCAGGGGGGCGTTTTTCTCTGGAAACACCATATATTTT.

The chain employs TRBV6-1 and TRBJ1-6, with 9 bases matching TRBD1. With V trimmed by 6 bases and J by 12 bases, 6 bases remained unmatched. The CDR3 sequence is 13 residues long. Germline V CDR1 and CDR2: MNHNS, SASEGT. DNA for the CDR3: TGTGCCAGCAGGTGGACAGGGGAGTTACCCCTCCACTTT. Translation gives CASRWTGELPLHF.

This clone was detected a few times. The chain uses TRBV6-5 and TRBJ1-1, with 7 positions matching TRBD1. CDR3 length: 14 residues. CDR1 MNHEY and CDR2 SVGAGI come from the germline V gene. V shed 2 bases, J shed 4 bases, and the junction held 4 bases outside the gene matches. The chain's CDR3 is CASSYDRAVTEAFF. CDR3 nucleotides: TGTGCCAGCAGTTACGACAGGGCGGTCACTGAAGCTTTCTTT.

The chain joins TRBV10-3 to TRBJ1-2; 7 nucleotides line up with TRBD1. The CDR3 has 14 amino acids. Germline assignment: CDR1 ENHRY and CDR2 SYGVKD. With V trimmed by 2 bases and J by 6 bases, 6 bases remained unmatched. DNA for the CDR3: TGTGCCATCAGTGAGACAACAGGGGAGGATGGCTACACCTTC. As protein: CAISETTGEDGYTF.

On this clone: The junction departs from germline at one end; a sequencing error may be responsible. The CDR3 loop reads CASSIGQGGEQYF. DNA of the CDR3: TGTGCTAGCAGTATAGGACAGGGCGGGGAGCAGTACTTC. The rearrangement uses TRBV7-7 and TRBJ2-7, with TRBD1 identical over 8 bases. The CDR3 has 13 amino acids. Germline CDR1 reads SSHAT; CDR2 reads FNYEAQ (reference sequence).

The DNA for the CDR3 is TGTGCCAGCGGACACTCGGACAGGGGTTTGGGCAGGAATCAGCCCCAGCATTTT. Amino acids: CASGHSDRGLGRNQPQHF. This chain links TRBV2 with TRBJ1-5; TRBD1 matches 9 bases. The CDR3 sequence is 18 residues long. V was pared by 8 bases and J by 4 bases, with 18 bases of the junction left unmatched. Germline V gene lookup returns CDR1 SNHLY and CDR2 FYNNEI. The full variable domain, in which reference TRBV2 and TRBJ1-5 provide the parts outside the CDR3, is EPEVTQTPSHQVTQMGQEVILRCVPISNHLYFYWYRQILGQKVEFLVSFYNNEISEKSEIFDDQFSVERPDGSNFTLKIRSTKLEDSAMYFCASGHSDRGLGRNQPQHFGDGTRLSIL.

The sample holds a few counts of this clone. The gene calls are TRBV6-1 and TRBJ1-4; D ambiguous. Trimming pared 6 bases from V and 13 bases from J, leaving 9 bases between. Germline-derived CDR1 and CDR2 are MNHNS and SASEGT. The CDR3 loop spans 10 amino acids. The CDR3 sequence: CASREEVLFF. For the CDR3, the DNA is TGTGCCAGCAGAGAGGAGGTACTGTTTTTT.

This clone was observed a single time. The rearrangement links TRBV27 to TRBJ2-7; 10 bases agree with TRBD1. With V trimmed by 6 bases and J by 2 bases, 7 bases remained unmatched. Germline values: CDR1 MNHEY, CDR2 SMNVEV (reference sequence). The CDR3 totals 15 residues. CDR3: CASSRQGAIPYEQYF. CDR3 DNA sequence: TGTGCCAGCAGCCGACAGGGGGCGATTCCCTACGAGCAGTACTTC.

V is TRBV11-1 and J is TRBJ1-1, with 7 bases fitting TRBD1. The CDR3 covers 14 residues. The germline V gene encodes CDR1 SGHAT and CDR2 FQDESV (reference sequence). Unmatched junction bases numbered 3, after V lost 5 bases and J lost 0 bases. The CDR3 DNA follows: TGTGCCAGCAGCCCGGACAGGTTGAACACTGAAGCTTTCTTT. Its translation is CASSPDRLNTEAFF.

This CDR3 reads CASSPSTGDYGYTF. DNA of the CDR3: TGTGCCAGCTCACCCTCGACAGGGGACTATGGCTACACCTTC. V is TRBV18 and J is TRBJ1-2; 8 bases are shared with TRBD1. The CDR3 contains 14 residues. V lost 3 bases, J lost 3 bases, and 3 bases stayed unmatched. Germline CDR1 reads KGHSH; CDR2 reads LQKENI. The whole variable domain, filled in from reference TRBV18 and TRBJ1-2, reads NAGVMQNPRHLVRRRGQEARLRCSPMKGHSHVYWYRQLPEEGLKFMVYLQKENIIDESGMPKERFSAEFPKEGPSILRIQQVVRGDSAAYFCASSPSTGDYGYTFGSGTRLTVV.

This chain joins TRBV5-8 and TRBJ2-7; 7 bases are a match to TRBD1. Germline V gene sequence: CDR1 SGHTS, CDR2 YDEGEE. The J segment lost 3 bases and the V segment lost 1 base, leaving 13 bases of the junction unmatched. The CDR3 is 17 amino acids. The CDR3 reads CASSLFRGGGKGYEQYF. Written as DNA, the CDR3 is TGTGCCAGCAGCTTGTTTCGAGGGGGCGGCAAAGGCTACGAGCAGTACTTC.

V usage is TRBV5-1 and J usage is TRBJ2-7; tentative D call: TRBD2 (5 bases). The germline V gene encodes CDR1 SGHRS and CDR2 YFSETQ. The CDR3 is made up of 14 amino acids. V lost 2 bases, J lost 6 bases, and 15 bases lay in between. Written as DNA, the CDR3 is TGCGCCAGCAGCTTTGAACGGGGATCCCTCGAGCAGTACTTC. It codes for CASSFERGSLEQYF.

The V gene is TRBV19, the J gene TRBJ1-4; D is uncertain. CDR3 size: 14 residues. Germline V gives CDR1 LNHDA, CDR2 SQIVND (reference sequence). V lost 3 bases to trimming and J lost 3 bases, with 8 bases between them. The DNA for the CDR3 is TGTGCCAGTAGTATTGCTACGGCTAATGAAAAACTGTTTTTT. Encoded protein: CASSIATANEKLFF.

The gene calls are TRBV29-1 and TRBJ1-1; a possible D gene is TRBD1 (5 bases). There are 13 residues in the CDR3. V was trimmed by 3 bases and J by 7 bases, leaving 15 bases between them. The germline V gene encodes CDR1 SQVTM and CDR2 ANQGSEA. CDR3 region: CSVDPQAGGEAFF. DNA for the CDR3: TGCAGCGTTGATCCACAGGCCGGGGGTGAAGCTTTCTTT.